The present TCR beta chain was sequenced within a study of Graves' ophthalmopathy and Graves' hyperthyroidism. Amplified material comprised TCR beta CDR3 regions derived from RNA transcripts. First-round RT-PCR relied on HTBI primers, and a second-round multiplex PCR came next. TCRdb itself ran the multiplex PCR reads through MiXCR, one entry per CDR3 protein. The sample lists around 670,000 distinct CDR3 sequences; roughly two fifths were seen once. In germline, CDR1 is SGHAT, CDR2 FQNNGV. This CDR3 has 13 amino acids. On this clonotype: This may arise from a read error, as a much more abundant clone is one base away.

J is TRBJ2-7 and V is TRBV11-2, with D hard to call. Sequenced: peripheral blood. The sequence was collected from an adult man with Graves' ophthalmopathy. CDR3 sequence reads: CAISQDRGREQYF. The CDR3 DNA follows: TGTGCCATCAGCCAAGACCGTGGTAGGGAGCAGTACTTC.